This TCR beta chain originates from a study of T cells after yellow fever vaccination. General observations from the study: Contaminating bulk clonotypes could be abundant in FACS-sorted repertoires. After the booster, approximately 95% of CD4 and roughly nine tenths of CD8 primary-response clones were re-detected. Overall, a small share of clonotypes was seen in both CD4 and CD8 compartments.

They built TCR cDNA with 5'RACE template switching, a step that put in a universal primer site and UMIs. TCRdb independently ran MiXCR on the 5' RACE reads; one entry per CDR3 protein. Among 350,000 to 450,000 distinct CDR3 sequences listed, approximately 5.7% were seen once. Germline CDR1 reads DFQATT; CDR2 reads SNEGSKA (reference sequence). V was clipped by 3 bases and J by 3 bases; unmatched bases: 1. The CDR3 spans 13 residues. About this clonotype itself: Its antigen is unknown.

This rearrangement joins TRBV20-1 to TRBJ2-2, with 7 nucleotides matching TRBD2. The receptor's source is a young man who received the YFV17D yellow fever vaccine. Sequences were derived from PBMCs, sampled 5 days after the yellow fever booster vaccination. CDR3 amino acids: CSASGRHTGELFF. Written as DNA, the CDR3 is TGCAGTGCTAGCGGGAGGCACACCGGGGAGCTGTTTTTT.